Below are 14 T cell receptor beta chains sequenced from a single sample in a study of blood T cell repertoires in COVID-19. Data came from immunoSEQ multiplex PCR; TCRdb stores just in-frame clones and leaves some out. Of roughly 240,000 clones listed, almost 85% were seen once; the top ten hold around 1.8%. The sample comprised peripheral blood. These receptors were obtained from a woman of 80 years or more with acute or convalescent COVID-19.

V usage is TRBV27 and J usage is TRBJ2-1, with TRBD2 as a possible D gene (5 bases). Germline CDR1 reads MNHEY; CDR2 reads SMNVEV (reference sequence). This CDR3 is built from 14 residues. Trimming stripped 6 bases from V and 4 bases from J, with 13 bases between. CDR3 loop: CASSILVGYNEQFF. CDR3 nucleotides: TGTGCCAGCAGCATACTAGTAGGGTACAATGAGCAGTTCTTC.

The chain recombines TRBV6-2 or TRBV6-3 with TRBJ2-1; TRBD1 is a possible D gene (5 bases). V lost 2 bases, J lost 0 bases, and 17 bases lay in between. Germline V gives CDR1 MNHEY, CDR2 SVGEGT. The CDR3 covers 18 residues. The DNA for the CDR3 is TGTGCCAGCAGTTACACCCAGGGCGGACCCAGCTCCTACAATGAGCAGTTCTTC. The encoded protein is CASSYTQGGPSSYNEQFF.

This clone has only a few counts. The rearrangement uses TRBV28 and TRBJ1-6; 7 bases agree with TRBD1. This CDR3 is 15 amino acids long. Looked up from germline, CDR1 is MDHEN and CDR2 is SYDVKM. Unmatched junction bases numbered 6, after V lost 6 bases and J lost 4 bases. In DNA, the CDR3 is TGTGCCAGCAGCCCTGAGGGACAGTATAATTCACCCCTCCACTTT. Translation: CASSPEGQYNSPLHF.

This chain joins TRBV6-2 or TRBV6-3 and TRBJ2-3; 7 bases align to TRBD2. The J segment lost 8 bases and the V segment lost 0 bases, leaving 11 bases of the junction unmatched. Germline V gene lookup returns CDR1 MNHEY and CDR2 SVGEGT. The CDR3 runs to 16 residues. CDR3 residues: CASSYSAGRSVGTQYF. CDR3 nucleotide sequence: TGTGCCAGCAGTTACTCAGCGGGGCGTTCGGTCGGTACGCAGTATTTT.

The rearrangement joins TRBV4-1 to TRBJ1-2; TRBD1 matches 8 bases. Trimming took 0 bases from V and 0 from J; bases not matched to a gene: 3. CDR1 MGHRA and CDR2 YSYEKL come from the germline V gene. The CDR3 covers 16 residues. The DNA of the CDR3 is TGCGCCAGCAGCCAAGATGGGACAGGACCTAACTATGGCTACACCTTC. Translation: CASSQDGTGPNYGYTF.

The chain has TRBV20-1 and TRBJ1-2, with 7 bases matching TRBD1. This CDR3 region has 14 residues. V gave up 3 bases and J gave up 0 bases; unmatched junction bases: 4. Germline values: CDR1 DFQATT, CDR2 SNEGSKA (reference sequence). For the CDR3, the DNA is TGCAGTGCTAGTCAGGGGGGAACTAACTATGGCTACACCTTC. Its translation: CSASQGGTNYGYTF.

The chain recombines TRBV7-8 with TRBJ2-1; 8 bases match TRBD2. CDR1 and CDR2 from the germline V gene are SGHVS and FQNEAQ. This CDR3 comprises 15 residues. The trim removed 7 bases at V and 10 bases at J, leaving 15 bases unmatched. The CDR3 loop reads CASTKERGPSREQFF. CDR3 DNA sequence: TGTGCCAGCACCAAAGAGCGGGGGCCATCGAGGGAGCAGTTCTTC. Combining the CDR3 with reference TRBV7-8 and TRBJ2-1 gives the whole variable domain GAGVSQSPRYKVAKRGQDVALRCDPISGHVSLFWYQQALGQGPEFLTYFQNEAQLDKSGLPSDRFFAERPEGSVSTLKIQRTQQEDSAVYLCASTKERGPSREQFFGPGTRLTVL.

The CDR3 DNA reads as TGTGCCAGCAGATACCGACAGGGCTTCTATGGCTACACCTTC. Its protein is CASRYRQGFYGYTF. The genes are TRBV28 and TRBJ1-2, with TRBD1 matching over 7 bases. The trim removed 6 bases at V and 4 bases at J, leaving 8 bases unmatched. Germline V gene lookup returns CDR1 MDHEN and CDR2 SYDVKM. The CDR3 is 14 residues long.

This clone was observed a few times. The chain has TRBV7-8 and TRBJ2-7; 9 bases are shared with TRBD1. The V gene end was trimmed by 4 bases and the J gene end by 2 bases; junction bases not matched to a gene: 3. Germline values: CDR1 SGHVS, CDR2 FQNEAQ. This CDR3 comprises 14 residues. The CDR3, as DNA: TGTGCCAGCAGCTGGGACAGGGCTACCTACGAGCAGTACTTC. The encoded protein is CASSWDRATYEQYF.

J is TRBJ2-1 and V is TRBV9; the match to TRBD1 covers 11 bases. Trimming cost V 4 bases and J 4 bases; bases outside gene matches: 10. This CDR3 has 17 amino acids. Looked up from germline, CDR1 is SGDLS and CDR2 is YYNGEE. The CDR3 bases are TGTGCCAGCAGCCCGAGGGCCGGGACAGGGGGATACAATGAGCAGTTCTTC. Translated, it gives CASSPRAGTGGYNEQFF.

A few counts support this clone. V is TRBV7-2 and J is TRBJ1-6, with unresolved D. The CDR3 spans 16 residues. Trimming shortened V by 3 bases and J by 5 bases, and 14 bases separated the two germline ends. The germline V gene encodes CDR1 SGHTA and CDR2 FQGNSA. The DNA of the CDR3 is TGTGCCAGCAGCTTCCAACGGTGGAGGAATAATTCACCCCTCCACTTT. This translates into CASSFQRWRNNSPLHF.

The chain joins TRBV4-3 to TRBJ2-2; no reliable D call. There are 17 residues in the CDR3. CDR1 and CDR2 (germline): LGHNA, YSLEER. Trimming shortened V by 0 bases and J by 1 base, and 12 bases separated the two germline ends. CDR3 DNA sequence: TGCGCCAGCAGCCAAGATTACAGCATAAGGAACACCGGGGAGCTGTTTTTT. This encodes CASSQDYSIRNTGELFF.

The rearrangement links TRBV19 to TRBJ2-3; D is unclear. The germline V gene encodes CDR1 LNHDA and CDR2 SQIVND (reference sequence). With 2 bases removed from V and 0 bases from J, the gap between germline ends came to 12 bases. The CDR3 sequence is 16 residues long. CDR3 protein: CASSITPGPSTDTQYF. The CDR3 DNA sequence: TGTGCCAGTAGTATAACTCCGGGTCCTAGCACAGATACGCAGTATTTT. Looking up the rest from reference TRBV19 and TRBJ2-3 gives the full variable domain: DGGITQSPKYLFRKEGQNVTLSCEQNLNHDAMYWYRQDPGQGLRLIYYSQIVNDFQKGDIAEGYSVSREKKESFPLTVTSAQKNPTAFYLCASSITPGPSTDTQYFGPGTRLTVL.

The chain has TRBV2 and TRBJ1-1; tentatively, D is TRBD1 (5 bases). Germline V CDR1 and CDR2: SNHLY, FYNNEI. The V end lost 6 bases, the J end lost 3 bases, and 17 bases lay between the germline ends. The CDR3 extends over 15 amino acids. DNA for the CDR3: TGTGCCAGCAGCAAATCTACAGGAGGGCACACTGAAGCTTTCTTT. Translation gives CASSKSTGGHTEAFF.